Described below is a single T cell receptor beta chain sequence and its context. Its antigen remains unidentified. The sample is drawn from a study of shared clonotypes between healthy human individuals. Study results and caveats: The expectation was that sequencing depth would affect clonotype sharing among donors.

Naive CD8 cells lacked CD45RO, underwent positive selection for CCR7 and left out terminally differentiated effector memory CD45RA+ cells. Deep-level settings were used for running the assay. Authors' processing steps: ImmunoSEQ gave junction-only sequences without quality scores, so filtering differed. Profiling relied on immunoSEQ multiplex PCR, and the TCRdb table lists in-frame clones only, not all of them. V, J and clone size derive from that table, while D and trimming were established from the DNA sequence. The sample lists roughly 2,000,000 clones, roughly 95% seen once, with more than 0.95% in the top ten. This sequence originates from a man in his late teens or twenties in good health. The specimen sequenced was naive CD8+ T cells sorted from blood.

In DNA, the CDR3 is TGTGCCAGCAGCGTATATTCGGGACAGGGGAAGGAGACCCAGTACTTC. It codes for CASSVYSGQGKETQYF. V usage is TRBV9 and J usage is TRBJ2-5; TRBD1 matches 10 bases. V trimming: 1 base; J trimming: 5 bases; junction bases outside the gene matches: 8. CDR1 SGDLS and CDR2 YYNGEE come from the germline V gene. The CDR3 length is 16 residues. The full variable domain, its missing parts supplied by reference TRBV9 and TRBJ2-5, is DSGVTQTPKHLITATGQRVTLRCSPRSGDLSVYWYQQSLDQGLQFLIQYYNGEERAKGNILERFSAQQFPDLHSELNLSSLELGDSALYFCASSVYSGQGKETQYFGPGTRLLVL.